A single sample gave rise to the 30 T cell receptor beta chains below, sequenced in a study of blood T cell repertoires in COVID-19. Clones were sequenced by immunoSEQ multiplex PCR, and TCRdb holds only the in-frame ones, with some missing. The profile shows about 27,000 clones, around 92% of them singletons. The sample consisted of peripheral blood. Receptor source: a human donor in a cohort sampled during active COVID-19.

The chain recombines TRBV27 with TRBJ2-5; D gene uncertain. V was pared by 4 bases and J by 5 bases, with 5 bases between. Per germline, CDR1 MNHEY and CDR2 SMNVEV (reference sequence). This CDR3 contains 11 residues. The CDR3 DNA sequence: TGTGCCAGCAGTTATCGGGAGACCCAGTACTTC. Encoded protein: CASSYRETQYF.

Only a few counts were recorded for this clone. This CDR3 is CASSPGGTEAFF. DNA of the CDR3: TGTGCCAGCAGCCCAGGGGGGACTGAAGCTTTCTTT. The V call is TRBV3-1 (or the pseudogene TRBV3-2), the J call TRBJ1-1; 7 positions match TRBD1. Germline assignment: CDR1 LGHDT and CDR2 YNNKEL (reference sequence). V shed 4 bases, J shed 5 bases, and the junction held 1 base outside the gene matches. This CDR3 is built from 12 residues.

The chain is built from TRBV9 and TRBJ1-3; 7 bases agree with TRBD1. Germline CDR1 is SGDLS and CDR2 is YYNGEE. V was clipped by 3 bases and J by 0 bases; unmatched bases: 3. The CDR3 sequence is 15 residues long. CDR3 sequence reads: CASSAWDSSGNTIYF. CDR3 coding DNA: TGTGCCAGCAGCGCCTGGGACAGCTCTGGAAACACCATATATTTT. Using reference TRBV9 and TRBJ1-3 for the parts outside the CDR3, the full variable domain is DSGVTQTPKHLITATGQRVTLRCSPRSGDLSVYWYQQSLDQGLQFLIQYYNGEERAKGNILERFSAQQFPDLHSELNLSSLELGDSALYFCASSAWDSSGNTIYFGEGSWLTVV.

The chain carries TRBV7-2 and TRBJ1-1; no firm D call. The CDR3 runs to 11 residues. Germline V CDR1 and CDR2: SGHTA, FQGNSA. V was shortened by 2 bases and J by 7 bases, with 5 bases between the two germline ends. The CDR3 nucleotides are TGTGCCAGCAGCTTATTCTTTGAAGCTTTCTTT. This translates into CASSLFFEAFF.

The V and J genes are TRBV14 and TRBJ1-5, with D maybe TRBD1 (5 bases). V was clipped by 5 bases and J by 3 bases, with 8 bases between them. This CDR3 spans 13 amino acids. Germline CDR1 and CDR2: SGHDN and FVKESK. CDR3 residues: CASSARVNQPQHF. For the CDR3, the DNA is TGTGCCAGCAGCGCCAGGGTCAATCAGCCCCAGCATTTT.

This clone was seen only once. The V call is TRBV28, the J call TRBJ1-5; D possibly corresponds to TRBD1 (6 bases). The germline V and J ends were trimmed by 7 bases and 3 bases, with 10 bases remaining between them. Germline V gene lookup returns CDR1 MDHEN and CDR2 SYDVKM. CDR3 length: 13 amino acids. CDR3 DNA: TGTGCCAGCACCGGACAGATCAATCAGCCCCAGCATTTT. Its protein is CASTGQINQPQHF.

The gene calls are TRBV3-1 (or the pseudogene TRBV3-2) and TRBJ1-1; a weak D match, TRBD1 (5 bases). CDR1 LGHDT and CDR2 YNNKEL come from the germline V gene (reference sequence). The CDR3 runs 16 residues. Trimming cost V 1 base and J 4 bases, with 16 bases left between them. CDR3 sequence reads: CASSQVARVYGTEAFF. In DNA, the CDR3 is TGTGCCAGCAGCCAAGTGGCCAGGGTGTATGGCACTGAAGCTTTCTTT.

The CDR3 is CSVDLQVGLETQYF. CDR3 in DNA: TGCAGCGTTGATTTGCAGGTTGGGTTGGAGACCCAGTACTTC. The chain joins TRBV29-1 to TRBJ2-5; D remains ambiguous. Per the germline V gene, CDR1 is SQVTM and CDR2 is ANQGSEA. The CDR3 covers 14 residues. V was pared by 3 bases and J by 5 bases, with 16 bases between.

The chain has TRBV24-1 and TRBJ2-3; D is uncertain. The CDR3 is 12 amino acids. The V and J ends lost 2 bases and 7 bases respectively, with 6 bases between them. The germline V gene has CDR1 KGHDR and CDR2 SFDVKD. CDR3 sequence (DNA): TGTGCCACCAGTGATTACAGAAATACGCAGTATTTT. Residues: CATSDYRNTQYF.

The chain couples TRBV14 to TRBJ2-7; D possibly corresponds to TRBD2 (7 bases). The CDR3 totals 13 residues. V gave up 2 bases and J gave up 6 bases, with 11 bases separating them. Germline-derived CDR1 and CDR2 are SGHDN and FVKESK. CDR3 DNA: TGTGCCAGCAGCCAACAGGGAGGGGGCGAGCAGTACTTC. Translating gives CASSQQGGGEQYF.

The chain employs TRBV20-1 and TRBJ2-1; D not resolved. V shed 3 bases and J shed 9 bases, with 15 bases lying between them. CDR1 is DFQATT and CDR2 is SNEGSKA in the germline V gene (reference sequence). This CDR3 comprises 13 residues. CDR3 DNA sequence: TGCAGTGCTAGTCGTCAGGCCCAGCCTGAGCAGTTCTTC. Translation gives CSASRQAQPEQFF.

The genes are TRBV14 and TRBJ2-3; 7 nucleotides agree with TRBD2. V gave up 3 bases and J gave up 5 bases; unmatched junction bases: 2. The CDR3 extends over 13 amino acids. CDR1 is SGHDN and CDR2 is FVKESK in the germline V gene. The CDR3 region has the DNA TGTGCCAGCAGCCAGGGAGGGGAAGATACGCAGTATTTT. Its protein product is CASSQGGEDTQYF.

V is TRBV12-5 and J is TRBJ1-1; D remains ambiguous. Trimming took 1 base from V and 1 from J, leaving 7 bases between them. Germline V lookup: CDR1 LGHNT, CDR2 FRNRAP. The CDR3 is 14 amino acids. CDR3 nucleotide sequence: TGTGCTAGTGGTTTGGCAGGTTGGAACACTGAAGCTTTCTTT. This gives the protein CASGLAGWNTEAFF.

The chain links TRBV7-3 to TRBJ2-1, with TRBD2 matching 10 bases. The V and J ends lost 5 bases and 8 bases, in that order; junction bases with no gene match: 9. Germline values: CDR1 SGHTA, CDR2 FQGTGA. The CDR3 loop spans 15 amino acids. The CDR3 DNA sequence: TGTGCCAGCAGCGGTAGCGGGGGGCCTGTGGATGAGCAGTTCTTC. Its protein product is CASSGSGGPVDEQFF.

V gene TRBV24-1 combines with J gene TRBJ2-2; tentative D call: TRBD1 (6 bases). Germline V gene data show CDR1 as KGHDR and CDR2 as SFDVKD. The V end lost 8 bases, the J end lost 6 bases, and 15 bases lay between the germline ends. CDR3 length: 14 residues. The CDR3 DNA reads TGTGCCACCACCACTTGGCAGGGGTCCGGGGAGCTGTTTTTT. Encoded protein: CATTTWQGSGELFF.

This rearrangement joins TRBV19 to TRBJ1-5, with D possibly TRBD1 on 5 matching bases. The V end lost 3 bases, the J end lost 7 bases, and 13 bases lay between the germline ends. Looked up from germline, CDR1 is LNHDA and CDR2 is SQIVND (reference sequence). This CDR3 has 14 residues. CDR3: CASSISRGRQPQHF. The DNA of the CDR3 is TGTGCCAGTAGTATTAGTAGGGGCAGGCAGCCCCAGCATTTT.

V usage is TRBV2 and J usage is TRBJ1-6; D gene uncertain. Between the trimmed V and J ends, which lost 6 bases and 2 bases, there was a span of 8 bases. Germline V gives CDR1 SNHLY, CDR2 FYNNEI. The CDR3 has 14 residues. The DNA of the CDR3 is TGTGCCAGCAGGACCCAGGCCTATAATTCACCCCTCCACTTT. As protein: CASRTQAYNSPLHF.

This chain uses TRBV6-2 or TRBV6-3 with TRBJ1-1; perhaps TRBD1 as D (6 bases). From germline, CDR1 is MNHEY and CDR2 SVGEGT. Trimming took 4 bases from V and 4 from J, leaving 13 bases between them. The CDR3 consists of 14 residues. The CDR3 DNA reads TGTGCCAGCAGTTCACAGGGAAGAATCACTGAAGCTTTCTTT. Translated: CASSSQGRITEAFF.

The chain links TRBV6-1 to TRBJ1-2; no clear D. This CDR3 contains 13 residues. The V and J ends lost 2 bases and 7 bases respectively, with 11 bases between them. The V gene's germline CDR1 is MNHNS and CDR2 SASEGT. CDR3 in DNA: TGTGCCAGCAGTGAAAACCAGCGGCGTGGCTACACCTTC. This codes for CASSENQRRGYTF.

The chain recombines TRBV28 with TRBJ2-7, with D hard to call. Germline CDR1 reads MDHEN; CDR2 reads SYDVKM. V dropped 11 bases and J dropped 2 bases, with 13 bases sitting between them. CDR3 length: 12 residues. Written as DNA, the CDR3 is TGTGCCTCCGCGAGCAGGCCCTACGAGCAGTACGTC. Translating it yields CASASRPYEQYV.

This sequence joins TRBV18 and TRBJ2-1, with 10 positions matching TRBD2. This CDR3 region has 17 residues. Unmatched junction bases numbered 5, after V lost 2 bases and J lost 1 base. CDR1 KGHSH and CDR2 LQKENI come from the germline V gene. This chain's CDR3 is CASSPSGGAESYNEQFF. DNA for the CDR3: TGTGCCAGCTCACCAAGCGGGGGGGCCGAATCCTACAATGAGCAGTTCTTC. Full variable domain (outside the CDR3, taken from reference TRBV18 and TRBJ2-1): NAGVMQNPRHLVRRRGQEARLRCSPMKGHSHVYWYRQLPEEGLKFMVYLQKENIIDESGMPKERFSAEFPKEGPSILRIQQVVRGDSAAYFCASSPSGGAESYNEQFFGPGTRLTVL.

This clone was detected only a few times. CDR3 bases: TGTGCCAGCAGCCCCCCAAGAGTCTCACCCCTCCACTTT. Protein product: CASSPPRVSPLHF. The chain links TRBV3-1 (or the pseudogene TRBV3-2) to TRBJ1-6; no definite D call. The CDR3 has 13 residues. Germline lookup yields CDR1 LGHDT and CDR2 YNNKEL (reference sequence). V lost 4 bases and J lost 10, with 11 bases in between.

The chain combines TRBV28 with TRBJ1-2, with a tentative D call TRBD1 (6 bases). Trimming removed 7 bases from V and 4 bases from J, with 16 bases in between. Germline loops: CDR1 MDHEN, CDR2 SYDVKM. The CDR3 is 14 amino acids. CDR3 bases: TGTGCCAGCAATGCAGGGGAGCCGAGCTATGGCTACACCTTC. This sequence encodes CASNAGEPSYGYTF.

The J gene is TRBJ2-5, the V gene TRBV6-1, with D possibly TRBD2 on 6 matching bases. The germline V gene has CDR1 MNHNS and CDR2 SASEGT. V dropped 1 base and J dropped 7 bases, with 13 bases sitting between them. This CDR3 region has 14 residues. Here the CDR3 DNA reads TGTGCCAGCAGTGAAGATGGAGGGGACGGGACCCAGTACTTC. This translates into CASSEDGGDGTQYF.

CDR3 DNA: TGTGCCACCAGCAGAGATAGGGGGGGGATGAGGGAGCAGTACTTC. It translates to CATSRDRGGMREQYF. This chain links TRBV15 with TRBJ2-7; tentatively, D is TRBD2 (7 bases). V dropped 0 bases and J dropped 7 bases, with 16 bases sitting between them. This CDR3 is 15 amino acids long. Germline assignment: CDR1 LNHNV and CDR2 YYDKDF (reference sequence).

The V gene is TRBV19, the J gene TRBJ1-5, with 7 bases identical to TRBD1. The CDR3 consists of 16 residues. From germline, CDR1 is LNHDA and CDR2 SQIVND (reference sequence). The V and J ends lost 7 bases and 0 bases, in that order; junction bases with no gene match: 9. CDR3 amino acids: CASTPGQVNSNQPQHF. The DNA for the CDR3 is TGTGCCAGTACCCCAGGACAGGTCAATAGCAATCAGCCCCAGCATTTT.

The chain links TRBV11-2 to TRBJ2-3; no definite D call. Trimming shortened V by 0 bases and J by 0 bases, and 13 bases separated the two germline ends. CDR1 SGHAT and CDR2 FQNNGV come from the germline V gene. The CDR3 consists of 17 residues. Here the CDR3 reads CASSLDPARTSTDTQYF. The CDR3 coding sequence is TGTGCCAGCAGCTTAGATCCAGCTAGAACTAGCACAGATACGCAGTATTTT.

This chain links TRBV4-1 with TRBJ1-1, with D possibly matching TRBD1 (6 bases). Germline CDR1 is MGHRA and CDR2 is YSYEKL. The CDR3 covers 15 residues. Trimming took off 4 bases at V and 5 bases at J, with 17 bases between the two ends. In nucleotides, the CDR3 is TGCGCCAGCAGCCGAGGGGAGGGGGGAGATACTGAAGCTTTCTTT. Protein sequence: CASSRGEGGDTEAFF.

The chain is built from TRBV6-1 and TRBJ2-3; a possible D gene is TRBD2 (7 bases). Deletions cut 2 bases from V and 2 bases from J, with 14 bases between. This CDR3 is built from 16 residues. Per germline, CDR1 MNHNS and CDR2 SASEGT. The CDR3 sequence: CASSERRGQFTDTQYF. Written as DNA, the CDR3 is TGTGCCAGCAGTGAACGGCGGGGGCAATTCACAGATACGCAGTATTTT.

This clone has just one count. The CDR3 is CASSQDYTGGALGGYTF. The CDR3 coding sequence is TGCGCCAGCAGCCAAGACTACACAGGGGGCGCATTGGGAGGCTACACCTTC. The chain links TRBV4-1 to TRBJ1-2; 9 nucleotides line up with TRBD1. The trim removed 0 bases at V and 8 bases at J, leaving 13 bases unmatched. The germline CDR1 and CDR2 sequences are MGHRA and YSYEKL. This CDR3 contains 17 residues.